Included here is one T cell receptor (beta chain) sequence, with context. Enrolment of Seattle patients took place during active infection, and they were followed longitudinally. This record belongs to a study of blood T cell repertoires in COVID-19. TCRdb's copy holds only in-frame clones and misses some; the assay was immunoSEQ multiplex PCR. The table shows roughly 150,000 clones, with over 85% occurring only once. This clonotype was obtained from a woman between 55 and 75 years old with COVID-19, enrolled during active disease. The material sequenced was peripheral blood.

This chain's CDR3 is CASSSRGTGAYGYTF. As DNA, the CDR3 is TGTGCCAGCAGCTCCAGGGGGACGGGGGCCTATGGCTACACCTTC. The V gene is TRBV7-9, the J gene TRBJ1-2; 7 positions match TRBD1. The V gene end was trimmed by 4 bases and the J gene end by 4 bases; junction bases not matched to a gene: 9. The germline V gene has CDR1 SEHNR and CDR2 FQNEAQ (reference sequence). This CDR3 has 15 residues. The variable domain in full, completed from reference TRBV7-9 and TRBJ1-2, reads DTGVSQNPRHKITKRGQNVTFRCDPISEHNRLYWYRQTLGQGPEFLTYFQNEAQLEKSRLLSDRFSAERPKGSFSTLEIQRTEQGDSAMYLCASSSRGTGAYGYTFGSGTRLTVV.